The 24 T cell receptor beta chains presented below share a single source sample, sequenced in a study of T cells after yellow fever vaccination. A single record per CDR3 protein comes from TCRdb applying MiXCR to the 5' RACE reads. The sample records 500,000 to 650,000 distinct CDR3 sequences, roughly an eighth being singletons. This specimen was PBMCs, taken on the day of the yellow fever booster vaccination. Receptor source: a man under 40 who received the YFV17D yellow fever vaccine.

The chain links TRBV21-1 to TRBJ2-5; the listed D gene, TRBD1, was not tested against the DNA. TRBV21-1 is annotated as a pseudogene. This CDR3 has 15 amino acids. CDR3 in DNA: TGTGCCAGCAGCCCCATCAGGGGTTTACTAGAGACCCAGTACTTC. Translation: CASSPIRGLLETQYF.

J is TRBJ1-1 and V is TRBV12-3 or TRBV12-4; D is unresolved. Trimming took off 2 bases at V and 5 bases at J, with 9 bases between the two ends. CDR3 length: 13 amino acids. The CDR3 DNA reads TGTGCCAGCAGTTTAAAGGGCGATACTGAAGCTTTCTTT. As protein: CASSLKGDTEAFF.

The genes are TRBV20-1 and TRBJ2-5, with D unresolved. This CDR3 has 15 residues. The V gene's germline CDR1 is DFQATT and CDR2 SNEGSKA (reference sequence). V was pared by 1 base and J by 1 base, with 13 bases between. The CDR3: CSARGHINPQETQYF. The CDR3 DNA is TGCAGTGCTAGAGGACATATTAACCCCCAAGAGACCCAGTACTTC.

This clonotype was seen more than once but under ten times. CDR3 in amino acids: CSARDPGEGLYEQYF. Written as DNA, the CDR3 is TGCAGTGCTAGAGATCCGGGAGAGGGACTCTACGAGCAGTACTTC. The chain recombines TRBV20-1 with TRBJ2-7, with a weak D call TRBD2 (6 bases). Germline CDR1 DFQATT, CDR2 SNEGSKA (reference sequence). With 0 bases removed from V and 3 bases from J, the gap between germline ends came to 15 bases. This CDR3 has 15 amino acids.

This clonotype was counted between two and nine times. One junction end disagrees with the germline gene, perhaps due to a read error. The chain couples TRBV29-1 to TRBJ2-3; D gene ambiguous. The germline V gene encodes CDR1 SQVTM and CDR2 ANQGSEA. CDR3 length equals 12 residues. CDR3 bases: TGCAGCGTCGAAGCTTTGACAGATACGCAGTATTTT. It encodes CSVEALTDTQYF.

This clonotype was found a few times. The chain couples TRBV7-6 to TRBJ2-3, with 7 bases aligning to TRBD1. The CDR3 consists of 14 residues. Germline CDR1 reads SGHVS; CDR2 reads FNYEAQ. V lost 4 bases, J lost 3 bases, and 4 bases stayed unmatched. Here the CDR3 DNA reads TGTGCCAGCAGCTACCAGACAGGGACAGATACGCAGTATTTT. It translates to CASSYQTGTDTQYF.

This clonotype was seen more than once but under ten times. This chain links TRBV18 with TRBJ2-7; unclear D gene. V dropped 4 bases and J dropped 3 bases, with 16 bases sitting between them. This CDR3 comprises 15 residues. Germline CDR1 is KGHSH and CDR2 is LQKENI. The CDR3 bases are TGTGCCAGCTCACTGAGGTCGATGGGCGGCTACGAGCAGTACTTC. Protein product: CASSLRSMGGYEQYF.

The rearrangement uses TRBV10-3 and TRBJ2-5; D remains ambiguous. V shed 4 bases and J shed 3 bases, with 9 bases lying between them. The CDR3 spans 13 residues. The germline V gene has CDR1 ENHRY and CDR2 SYGVKD. The DNA of the CDR3 is TGTGCCATCAGTGCCAGGAAAGAAGAGACCCAGTACTTC. Translated, it gives CAISARKEETQYF.

V usage is TRBV7-2 and J usage is TRBJ1-1, with D tentatively TRBD1 (5 bases). This CDR3 comprises 14 residues. The germline gives CDR1 SGHTA, CDR2 FQGNSA. Trimming cost V 7 bases and J 1 base, with 13 bases left between them. The DNA for the CDR3 is TGTGCCAGCACCCCGGGGCTAGGGAACACTGAAGCTTTCTTT. This translates into CASTPGLGNTEAFF. Looking up the rest from reference TRBV7-2 and TRBJ1-1 gives the full variable domain: GAGVSQSPSNKVTEKGKDVELRCDPISGHTALYWYRQSLGQGLEFLIYFQGNSAPDKSGLPSDRFSAERTGGSVSTLTIQRTQQEDSAVYLCASTPGLGNTEAFFGQGTRLTVV.

The rearrangement joins TRBV3-1 to TRBJ2-1; D is unclear. Trimming cost V 3 bases and J 4 bases, with 13 bases left between them. CDR1 and CDR2 from the germline V gene are LGHDT and YNNKEL (reference sequence). The CDR3 runs to 15 residues. The CDR3: CASSQAASRYNEQFF. As DNA, the CDR3 is TGTGCCAGCAGCCAGGCGGCGAGTAGATACAATGAGCAGTTCTTC.

With regard to this clonotype: One end of the junction does not line up with germline, which may come from a read error. V usage is TRBV3-1 and J usage is TRBJ1-1; 7 nucleotides align to TRBD1. The germline gives CDR1 LGHDT, CDR2 YNNKEL (reference sequence). The CDR3 consists of 15 residues. CDR3 region: CTSSLYRGENTEAFF. The CDR3 DNA follows: TGTACCAGCAGCCTTTACAGGGGCGAAAACACTGAAGCTTTCTTT.

This chain connects TRBV20-1 to TRBJ1-3; a weak D match, TRBD1 (5 bases). This CDR3 contains 14 residues. Trimming removed 4 bases at V and 4 bases at J, with 14 bases between. Per germline, CDR1 DFQATT and CDR2 SNEGSKA (reference sequence). In DNA, the CDR3 is TGCAGTGCTAATAGTGAGGGGAACGGAAACACCATATATTTT. Translating gives CSANSEGNGNTIYF.

There are many counts of this clonotype. V and J are TRBV12-3 or TRBV12-4 and TRBJ2-5, with D unclear. The CDR3 is made up of 11 amino acids. V lost 5 bases, J lost 5 bases, and 6 bases lay in between. The CDR3 here is CASSTTETQYF. CDR3 DNA sequence: TGTGCCAGCAGTACCACGGAGACCCAGTACTTC.

This chain's CDR3 is CASREDSGVTDTQYF. The DNA of the CDR3 is TGTGCCAGCAGGGAGGATAGCGGAGTCACAGATACGCAGTATTTT. V and J are TRBV12-3 or TRBV12-4 and TRBJ2-3; maybe TRBD2 (6 bases). V was shortened by 6 bases and J by 2 bases, with 15 bases between the two germline ends. CDR3 size: 15 residues.

The gene calls are TRBV20-1 and TRBJ2-1; D gene uncertain. The CDR3 loop spans 16 amino acids. The V gene's germline CDR1 is DFQATT and CDR2 SNEGSKA (reference sequence). Trimming took off 3 bases at V and 8 bases at J, with 23 bases between the two ends. This CDR3 is CSARRLTSITNDEQFF. In DNA form, the CDR3 reads TGCAGTGCTAGGAGGTTGACCAGCATCACCAACGATGAGCAGTTCTTC.

A few counts support this clonotype. CDR3 nucleotide sequence: TGCGCCAGCAGCGCCCCTCTAGCGGGAGATAGTGTCGGGGAGCTGTTTTTT. Translation: CASSAPLAGDSVGELFF. V and J are TRBV5-1 and TRBJ2-2; 10 positions match TRBD2. Trimming cost V 4 bases and J 7 bases; bases outside gene matches: 13. The CDR3 has 17 amino acids. Germline CDR1 and CDR2: SGHRS and YFSETQ.

The chain recombines TRBV12-3 or TRBV12-4 with TRBJ2-7; TRBD2 aligns across 10 bases. Trimming at V came to 2 bases and at J to 7 bases, leaving 17 bases not matched to a gene. There are 18 residues in the CDR3. CDR3 coding DNA: TGTGCCAGCAGTTTATGGCTAGCGGGGGCCACGGGCTTTGGGGAGCAGTACTTC. This translates into CASSLWLAGATGFGEQYF.

The V call is TRBV7-2, the J call TRBJ2-3, with D maybe TRBD1 (6 bases). The CDR3 has 17 amino acids. Germline V gene lookup returns CDR1 SGHTA and CDR2 FQGNSA. Trimming left V 4 bases short and J 4 bases short, with 21 bases between. CDR3 DNA: TGTGCCAGCAGCTCACACATGGGGTGGGGGCCCCCAGATACGCAGTATTTT. It translates to CASSSHMGWGPPDTQYF.

The sample holds a few counts of this clonotype. The rearrangement joins TRBV4-3 to TRBJ1-1; D call uncertain. Trimming removed 0 bases from V and 0 bases from J, with 8 bases in between. CDR3 size: 15 residues. The germline V gene has CDR1 LGHNA and CDR2 YSLEER. The CDR3 sequence is CASSQEKGVNTEAFF. As DNA, the CDR3 is TGCGCCAGCAGCCAAGAAAAGGGTGTGAACACTGAAGCTTTCTTT.

This clonotype appeared a few times. The V call is TRBV20-1, the J call TRBJ2-4, with 7 bases that match TRBD2. V lost 5 bases and J lost 3; bases outside the gene matches: 4. The CDR3 runs to 13 residues. The germline V gene has CDR1 DFQATT and CDR2 SNEGSKA (reference sequence). CDR3 region: CSASSGNKNIQYF. CDR3 nucleotide sequence: TGCAGTGCTTCTAGCGGAAACAAAAACATTCAGTACTTC.

This clonotype has more than one count but fewer than ten. The rearrangement uses TRBV14 and TRBJ2-5; possibly TRBD2 for D (5 bases). The CDR3 loop spans 14 amino acids. The V gene's germline CDR1 is SGHDN and CDR2 FVKESK. The V gene lost 1 base and the J gene lost 2 bases, with 8 bases spanning the gap. The CDR3 here is CASSQGLAQETQYF. CDR3 coding DNA: TGTGCCAGCAGCCAAGGGCTAGCACAAGAGACCCAGTACTTC.

This clonotype was seen a few times. This chain links TRBV9 with TRBJ2-1; the match to TRBD2 covers 8 bases. With V trimmed by 4 bases and J by 4 bases, 13 bases remained unmatched. Germline V gives CDR1 SGDLS, CDR2 YYNGEE. The CDR3 has 17 residues. The CDR3 sequence is CASSSPRGGQPYNEQFF. CDR3 DNA: TGTGCCAGCAGCTCCCCTCGGGGGGGGCAGCCTTACAATGAGCAGTTCTTC. The full variable domain, its missing parts supplied by reference TRBV9 and TRBJ2-1, is DSGVTQTPKHLITATGQRVTLRCSPRSGDLSVYWYQQSLDQGLQFLIQYYNGEERAKGNILERFSAQQFPDLHSELNLSSLELGDSALYFCASSSPRGGQPYNEQFFGPGTRLTVL.

The chain joins TRBV5-1 to TRBJ2-1; 8 nucleotides match TRBD2. The CDR3 extends over 13 amino acids. The junction had 2 bases not matched to a gene; V was cut back by 0 bases and J by 9 bases. CDR1 is SGHRS, CDR2 YFSETQ, per germline. The CDR3 loop is CASSLDLAGEQFF. The DNA of the CDR3 is TGCGCCAGCAGCTTGGACCTAGCGGGTGAGCAGTTCTTC.

This clonotype was counted between two and nine times. This chain connects TRBV4-2 to TRBJ2-7, with 11 positions matching TRBD2. V lost 1 base to trimming and J lost 2 bases; unmatched junction nucleotides: 4. This CDR3 contains 16 residues. CDR1 is LGHNA and CDR2 is YNFKEQ in the germline V gene. For the CDR3, the DNA is TGTGCCAGCAGCCAAGGAACGGGACTAGCGGCCTACGAGCAGTACTTC. Its translation is CASSQGTGLAAYEQYF.